This T cell receptor (beta chain) was captured by sequencing in a study of blood T cell repertoires in COVID-19. This clone has a single count. In the authors' workflow: The authors estimated nucleated cell counts from reference gene primer amplification. Sequencing used immunoSEQ multiplex PCR; TCRdb keeps in-frame clones, though not all of them. That table furnishes V, J and clone size, whereas the DNA furnished D and trimming. The repertoire holds approximately 10,000 clones, about 83% seen once, with around 32% in the top ten. Germline V gene data show CDR1 as SGHAT and CDR2 as FQNNGV. The CDR3 totals 12 residues. With 4 bases removed from V and 4 bases from J, the gap between germline ends came to 8 bases.

The gene calls are TRBV11-2 and TRBJ2-7; maybe TRBD2 (6 bases). Sequencing input: peripheral blood. The sequence was obtained from a man between 50 and 59 years old with active COVID-19. This CDR3 is CASSWGDYEQYF. The CDR3 DNA sequence: TGTGCCAGCAGCTGGGGGGATTACGAGCAGTACTTC.